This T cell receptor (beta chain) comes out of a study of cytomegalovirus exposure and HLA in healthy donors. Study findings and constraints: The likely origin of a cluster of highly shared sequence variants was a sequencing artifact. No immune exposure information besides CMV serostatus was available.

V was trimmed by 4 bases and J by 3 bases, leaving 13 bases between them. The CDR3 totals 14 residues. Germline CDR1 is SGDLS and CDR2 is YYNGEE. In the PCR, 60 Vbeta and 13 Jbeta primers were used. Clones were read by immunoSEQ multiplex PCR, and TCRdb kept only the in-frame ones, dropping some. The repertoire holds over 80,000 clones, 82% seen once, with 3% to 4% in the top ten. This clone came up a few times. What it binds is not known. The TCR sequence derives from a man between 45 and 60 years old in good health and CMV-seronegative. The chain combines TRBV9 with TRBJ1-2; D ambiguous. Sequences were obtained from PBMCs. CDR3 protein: CASSPETGYYGYTF. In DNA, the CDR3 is TGTGCCAGCAGCCCAGAAACGGGGTACTATGGCTACACCTTC.